Sequencing of this T cell receptor beta chain was carried out in a study of blood T cells in healthy people across ages. Whole-study results and caveats: Naive T cell percentage strongly correlated with TCR beta diversity.

Using a J-beta primer mix together with a sample-barcoded 5' primer, a second PCR was run for roughly 6 to 12 cycles. Paired-end reads containing CDR3 totaled no fewer than 2.5 million for each sample. Via MiXCR, TCRdb re-called the 5' RACE reads, giving one row per CDR3 protein. The data show about 620,000 distinct CDR3 sequences, around 50% seen once. This clonotype was seen more than once but under ten times. Its antigen is undetermined. V lost 4 bases and J lost 0, with 12 bases in between. CDR1 and CDR2 from the germline V gene are MNHEY and SVGEGT. The CDR3 loop spans 15 amino acids. The TCR originated in a woman older than 75 in good health. The rearrangement joins TRBV6-2 or TRBV6-3 to TRBJ1-1; the D is unclear. Sample: blood. CDR3 amino acids: CASSSQLKLNTEAFF. The CDR3 bases are TGTGCCAGCAGTTCTCAACTAAAGTTGAACACTGAAGCTTTCTTT.